The 24 T cell receptor beta chains presented below share a single source sample, sequenced in a study of identical twins. MiXCR was run by TCRdb on the 5' RACE reads, yielding one entry per CDR3 protein. The sample includes a few hundred thousand distinct CDR3 sequences, around 8.3% seen only once; the top ten take 2.5% to 3.5%. These data also featured in a second study, about yellow fever vaccine responses in identical twins.

The sequencing input was CD8+ T cells sorted from blood. The receptor set was obtained from a young woman in good health.

The chain employs TRBV7-9 and TRBJ2-3; D may be TRBD2 (6 bases). CDR3 length: 16 residues. Trimming removed 3 bases from V and 0 bases from J, with 13 bases in between. Germline lookup yields CDR1 SEHNR and CDR2 FQNEAQ (reference sequence). This CDR3 reads CASSFSLATSTDTQYF. In nucleotides, the CDR3 is TGTGCCAGCAGCTTTTCCCTAGCGACGAGCACAGATACGCAGTATTTT.

The CDR3 nucleotides read TGTGCCACCAGCAAGGACAGGGCGCAAGAGACCCAGTACTTC. This gives the protein CATSKDRAQETQYF. V gene TRBV15 combines with J gene TRBJ2-5; 8 nucleotides agree with TRBD1. The CDR3 covers 14 residues. Per germline, CDR1 LNHNV and CDR2 YYDKDF (reference sequence). Trimming removed 4 bases from V and 2 bases from J; junction bases left unmatched: 3.

This clonotype was counted a few times. The chain links TRBV29-1 to TRBJ2-2, with TRBD1 identical over 8 bases. Trimming at V came to 7 bases and at J to 1 base, leaving 5 bases not matched to a gene. Germline CDR1 SQVTM, CDR2 ANQGSEA. The CDR3 extends over 14 amino acids. DNA of the CDR3: TGCAGCGGGGGCGGACAGGGGAACACCGGGGAGCTGTTTTTT. This gives the protein CSGGGQGNTGELFF.

Note on this clonotype: This could be a read error, since a much larger clone is one nucleotide away. CDR3 amino acids: CASSQLAGGVQETQHF. Written as DNA, the CDR3 is TGCGCCAGCAGCCAGCTAGCGGGAGGGGTTCAAGAGACCCAGCACTTC. This chain uses TRBV4-3 with TRBJ2-5; 12 bases agree with TRBD2. This CDR3 comprises 16 residues. Germline CDR1 reads LGHNA; CDR2 reads YSLEER.

The V gene is TRBV5-1, the J gene TRBJ2-7, with D possibly being TRBD1 or TRBD2 (5 bases each). Germline CDR1 SGHRS, CDR2 YFSETQ. This CDR3 region has 17 residues. V dropped 4 bases and J dropped 4 bases, with 24 bases sitting between them. The CDR3 DNA reads TGCGCCAGCAGCCCCCGTCGGGGACGCATCCCCCCTTACGAGCAGTACTTC. Residues: CASSPRRGRIPPYEQYF.

This clonotype was seen more than once but under ten times. The CDR3 sequence is CSAKAGGRNEQFF. Written as DNA, the CDR3 is TGCAGTGCCAAAGCGGGGGGGCGAAATGAGCAGTTCTTC. This chain connects TRBV20-1 to TRBJ2-1; 10 bases align to TRBD2. The CDR3 extends over 13 amino acids. Germline CDR1 is DFQATT and CDR2 is SNEGSKA (reference sequence). The V and J ends lost 6 bases and 7 bases, in that order; junction bases with no gene match: 6.

This chain joins TRBV7-9 and TRBJ2-3; TRBD1 aligns across 8 bases. V gave up 8 bases and J gave up 2 bases; unmatched junction bases: 3. Germline-derived CDR1 and CDR2 are SEHNR and FQNEAQ (reference sequence). This CDR3 is built from 13 residues. The CDR3 reads CASRDRNTDTQYF. Written as DNA, the CDR3 is TGTGCCAGCCGGGACAGGAACACAGATACGCAGTATTTT.

This rearrangement joins TRBV6-1 to TRBJ2-5; 11 bases line up with TRBD2. The length of the CDR3 is 15 residues. The germline CDR1 and CDR2 sequences are MNHNS and SASEGT. Trimming took 6 bases from V and 4 from J; bases not matched to a gene: 7. In DNA, the CDR3 is TGTGCCAGCAGGGCTAGCGGGGGGTGGAGAGAGACCCAGTACTTC. Protein product: CASRASGGWRETQYF.

This clonotype came up a few times. The chain uses TRBV25-1 and TRBJ2-1, with 10 nucleotides matching TRBD1. The CDR3 runs to 16 residues. V was pared by 4 bases and J by 1 base, with 4 bases of the junction left unmatched. In germline, CDR1 is MGHDK, CDR2 SYGVNS. CDR3 bases: TGTGCCAGCAGTGGGAAGGGACAGGGGTCCTACAATGAGCAGTTCTTC. Translated: CASSGKGQGSYNEQFF.

This clonotype came up a few times. The CDR3 nucleotides read TGTGCCAGCAGTTACCCCCGCCCTGAAGCTTTCTTT. This gives the protein CASSYPRPEAFF. V and J are TRBV6-2 or TRBV6-3 and TRBJ1-1, with no clear D. Trimming pared 2 bases from V and 6 bases from J, leaving 7 bases between. CDR1 and CDR2 (germline): MNHEY, SVGEGT. This CDR3 is built from 12 residues.

The chain links TRBV2 to TRBJ2-2; TRBD2 aligns across 8 bases. Germline CDR1 and CDR2: SNHLY and FYNNEI. The junction had 4 bases not matched to a gene; V was cut back by 3 bases and J by 1 base. CDR3 length: 16 amino acids. The CDR3 DNA is TGTGCCAGCAGTGAGTTCCTAGCGGGGAACACCGGGGAGCTGTTTTTT. This translates into CASSEFLAGNTGELFF.

The chain carries TRBV6-2 or TRBV6-3 and TRBJ2-3, with TRBD2 identical over 16 bases. Germline V gene lookup returns CDR1 MNHEY and CDR2 SVGEGT. This CDR3 comprises 21 residues. V trimming: 6 bases; J trimming: 4 bases; junction bases outside the gene matches: 19. The CDR3 here is CASRPPSWGGLAGGPADTQYF. The CDR3 nucleotides read TGTGCCAGCAGACCACCATCTTGGGGGGGACTAGCGGGGGGGCCTGCAGATACGCAGTATTTT.

The CDR3 nucleotides read TGCGCCAGCAGCTTAAACAGGGATCTGGGCACTGAAGCTTTCTTT. It specifies CASSLNRDLGTEAFF. V and J are TRBV5-1 and TRBJ1-1; a possible D gene is TRBD1 (6 bases). Germline V gene sequence: CDR1 SGHRS, CDR2 YFSETQ. V lost 2 bases to trimming and J lost 4 bases, with 15 bases between them. The CDR3 has 15 amino acids. The full variable domain, completed using reference TRBV5-1 and TRBJ1-1, is KAGVTQTPRYLIKTRGQQVTLSCSPISGHRSVSWYQQTPGQGLQFLFEYFSETQRNKGNFPGRFSGRQFSNSRSEMNVSTLELGDSALYLCASSLNRDLGTEAFFGQGTRLTVV.

The chain uses TRBV4-3 and TRBJ2-2; D may be TRBD2 (5 bases). The CDR3 covers 14 residues. V was cut by 3 bases and J by 5 bases, with 10 bases left in between. Per germline, CDR1 LGHNA and CDR2 YSLEER. The CDR3 region is CASSQYRRTGELFF. CDR3 DNA sequence: TGCGCCAGCAGCCAGTATAGGAGGACCGGGGAGCTGTTTTTT.

This clonotype occurred a few times. This sequence joins TRBV7-2 and TRBJ2-5; 14 nucleotides line up with TRBD2. Germline CDR1 is SGHTA and CDR2 is FQGNSA. CDR3 length equals 17 residues. V was pared by 4 bases and J by 4 bases, with 8 bases of the junction left unmatched. The CDR3 bases are TGTGCCAGCAGCTCAAGACTAGCGGGGGGGCCGGGAGAGACCCAGTACTTC. This sequence encodes CASSSRLAGGPGETQYF.

This clonotype appeared many times. V and J are TRBV10-3 and TRBJ1-2; 8 nucleotides line up with TRBD1. Germline lookup yields CDR1 ENHRY and CDR2 SYGVKD. The CDR3 has 14 amino acids. Unmatched junction bases numbered 9, after V lost 7 bases and J lost 5 bases. The CDR3 region is CAINAGQGAYGYTF. The CDR3 DNA reads TGTGCCATCAATGCGGGCCAGGGGGCATATGGCTACACCTTC.

The sample holds many counts of this clonotype. The rearrangement uses TRBV29-1 and TRBJ2-7, with 9 nucleotides matching TRBD1. J gave up 3 bases and V 7 bases, and 10 bases lay outside the gene matches. Germline CDR1 and CDR2: SQVTM and ANQGSEA. This CDR3 comprises 14 residues. CDR3 DNA sequence: TGCAGCGCCCTTCCGGGACAGGGTGGCTACGAGCAGTACTTC. It codes for CSALPGQGGYEQYF.

This clonotype has only a few counts. The CDR3 sequence: CATSGRREPYNEQFF. CDR3 in DNA: TGTGCCACCAGTGGGCGGCGGGAGCCTTACAATGAGCAGTTCTTC. The chain uses TRBV24-1 and TRBJ2-1, with 7 positions matching TRBD2. CDR1 and CDR2 (germline): KGHDR, SFDVKD. The ends lost 5 bases at V and 4 bases at J; junction bases unmatched: 7. The CDR3 extends over 15 amino acids.

This clonotype was recorded a few times. V gene TRBV4-1 combines with J gene TRBJ2-1; D remains ambiguous. This CDR3 spans 18 amino acids. Trimming took off 2 bases at V and 4 bases at J, with 21 bases between the two ends. CDR1 is MGHRA and CDR2 is YSYEKL in the germline V gene. Here the CDR3 reads CASSQFRSLPGRYNEQFF. In DNA form, the CDR3 reads TGCGCCAGCAGCCAATTTCGATCCCTCCCAGGTCGGTACAATGAGCAGTTCTTC.

This clonotype was observed many times. V is TRBV10-3 and J is TRBJ1-2; unclear D gene. Germline CDR1 and CDR2: ENHRY and SYGVKD. The CDR3 totals 15 residues. V was shortened by 0 bases and J by 2 bases, with 10 bases between the two germline ends. The CDR3 protein is CAISESLDLNYGYTF. For the CDR3, the DNA is TGTGCCATCAGTGAGTCCCTGGACCTCAACTATGGCTACACCTTC.

V is TRBV27 and J is TRBJ1-4; D uncertain. The CDR3 extends over 13 amino acids. CDR1 is MNHEY and CDR2 is SMNVEV in the germline V gene (reference sequence). V gave up 6 bases and J gave up 6 bases, with 11 bases separating them. The CDR3 is CASRGMEDEKLFF. The CDR3 nucleotides are TGTGCCAGCAGGGGGATGGAAGATGAAAAACTGTTTTTT.

At least ten counts were recorded for this clonotype. The V gene is TRBV7-3, the J gene TRBJ2-7; D call uncertain. The germline V gene has CDR1 SGHTA and CDR2 FQGTGA. Trimming removed 2 bases at V and 3 bases at J, with 8 bases between. CDR3 length equals 13 residues. The chain's CDR3 is CASSLLSGYEQYF. Here the CDR3 DNA reads TGTGCCAGCAGCTTACTTTCGGGCTACGAGCAGTACTTC.

This clonotype turned up a few times. The chain is built from TRBV11-1 and TRBJ2-7, with 13 positions matching TRBD2. Germline V gene lookup returns CDR1 SGHAT and CDR2 FQDESV (reference sequence). The length of the CDR3 is 18 residues. V shed 1 base, J shed 3 bases, and the junction held 9 bases outside the gene matches. CDR3 region: CASSLELAGGLSDYEQYF. The DNA for the CDR3 is TGTGCCAGCAGCTTAGAACTAGCGGGAGGGCTGTCCGACTACGAGCAGTACTTC.

This clonotype was found a few times. V gene TRBV2 combines with J gene TRBJ2-1; D is ambiguous. Trimming removed 6 bases at V and 4 bases at J, with 7 bases between. Germline-derived CDR1 and CDR2 are SNHLY and FYNNEI. The CDR3 has 12 amino acids. CDR3 in amino acids: CASRPGYNEQFF. The CDR3 coding sequence is TGTGCCAGCAGACCGGGTTACAATGAGCAGTTCTTC.